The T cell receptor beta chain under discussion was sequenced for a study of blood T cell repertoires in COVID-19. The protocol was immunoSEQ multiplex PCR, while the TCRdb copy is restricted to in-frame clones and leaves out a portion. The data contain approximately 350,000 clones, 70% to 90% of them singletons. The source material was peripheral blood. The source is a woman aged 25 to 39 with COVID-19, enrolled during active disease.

In DNA, the CDR3 is TGTGCCACCGGGACAGTTCTAGCGGGAGTTGCGGATACGCAGTATTTT. It is translated as CATGTVLAGVADTQYF. J is TRBJ2-3 and V is TRBV10-3; TRBD2 matches at 10 bases. This CDR3 has 16 residues. Germline CDR1 is ENHRY and CDR2 is SYGVKD. V lost 10 bases to trimming and J lost 6 bases; unmatched junction nucleotides: 16.